Listed below are T cell receptor beta chains from one sample, sequenced in a study of blood T cell repertoires in COVID-19. Assay: immunoSEQ multiplex PCR; the TCRdb copy retains only in-frame clones and omits some. In the table there are approximately 65,000 clones, approximately 90% of which are singletons. Sequencing input: peripheral blood. Receptors were obtained from a woman younger than 35 with acute or convalescent COVID-19. The CDR3 runs from the conserved cysteine through the conserved F or W.

j_gene: TRBJ2-4
len: 15
v_gene: TRBV5-5
CDR3aa: CASSLGGVQINIQYF

j_gene: TRBJ1-1
len: 15
v_gene: TRBV4-1
CDR3aa: CASSQGQGAIAEAFF

j_gene: TRBJ1-2
len: 16
v_gene: TRBV4-1
CDR3aa: CASSQLWGGSNYGYTF

j_gene: TRBJ1-5
len: 15
v_gene: TRBV28
CDR3aa: CASSLNLRVNQPQHF

j_gene: TRBJ1-1
len: 14
v_gene: TRBV21-1
CDR3aa: CASSTTGQNTEAFF

j_gene: TRBJ2-3
len: 14
v_gene: TRBV18
CDR3aa: CASSPWADTDTQYF

j_gene: TRBJ1-4
len: 15
v_gene: TRBV5-5
CDR3aa: CASSFSGMVSEKLFF

j_gene: TRBJ1-5
len: 13
v_gene: TRBV19
CDR3aa: CASSQQGRQPQHF

j_gene: TRBJ1-6
len: 14
v_gene: TRBV19
CDR3aa: CASSRDRGNSPLHF

j_gene: TRBJ2-3
len: 15
v_gene: TRBV5-1
CDR3aa: CASSWQGPYPDTQYF

j_gene: TRBJ2-7
len: 14
v_gene: TRBV6-5
CDR3aa: CASSLGQRSYEQYF

j_gene: TRBJ2-3
len: 15
v_gene: TRBV6-5
CDR3aa: CASRLGGTSTDTQYF

j_gene: TRBJ1-5
len: 17
v_gene: TRBV7-8
CDR3aa: CASSLVGVRQGNQPQHF

j_gene: TRBJ1-1
len: 16
v_gene: TRBV5-8
CDR3aa: CASSLFQGSVYTEAFF

j_gene: TRBJ2-3
len: 13
v_gene: TRBV20-1
CDR3aa: CSASLGHTDTQYF

j_gene: TRBJ2-4
len: 15
v_gene: TRBV28
CDR3aa: CASSTSGTGKNIQYF

j_gene: TRBJ2-1
len: 19
v_gene: TRBV9
CDR3aa: CASSPRGTSGRDIVDEQFF

j_gene: TRBJ1-1
len: 14
v_gene: TRBV15
CDR3aa: CATSREARNTEAFF

j_gene: TRBJ2-1
len: 15
v_gene: TRBV13
CDR3aa: CASSFGSHSYNEQFF

j_gene: TRBJ2-2
len: 15
v_gene: TRBV9
CDR3aa: CASSVELNRDGELFF

j_gene: TRBJ2-3
len: 13
v_gene: TRBV7-7
CDR3aa: CASSLDRGDTQYF

j_gene: TRBJ2-3
len: 15
v_gene: TRBV28
CDR3aa: CASSRGGGEADTQYF

j_gene: TRBJ1-1
len: 13
v_gene: TRBV14
CDR3aa: CASSPGQPTEAFF

j_gene: TRBJ2-7
len: 15
v_gene: TRBV7-2
CDR3aa: CASSPVGRGSNEQYF

j_gene: TRBJ2-7
len: 13
v_gene: TRBV7-2
CDR3aa: CASSSRLAGEQYF

j_gene: TRBJ1-1
len: 13
v_gene: TRBV3-1/TRBV3-2
CDR3aa: CASSQGPGAEAFF

j_gene: TRBJ1-1
len: 15
v_gene: TRBV7-8
CDR3aa: CASSFRAGGNTEAFF